This TCR beta chain appears in the sequencing data of a study of cytomegalovirus exposure and HLA in healthy donors. In this sample, this clone turned up once. A multiplex PCR was run with 60 Vbeta primers and 13 Jbeta primers. Libraries were prepared by immunoSEQ multiplex PCR; TCRdb keeps only in-frame clonotypes and omits some of them. The sample has tens of thousands of clones, roughly 79% seen once. This CDR3 region has 13 residues. V dropped 0 bases and J dropped 15 bases, with 15 bases sitting between them. Germline V gene data show CDR1 as SGHDN and CDR2 as FVKESK. The rearrangement uses TRBV14 and TRBJ2-1, with D unclear. The TCR originated in a male donor in good health and CMV-seropositive. Sequences were obtained from PBMCs. The CDR3 nucleotides read TGTGCCAGCAGCCAAGATCTCGCCCGCGTCCCGTTCTTC. It is translated as CASSQDLARVPFF.